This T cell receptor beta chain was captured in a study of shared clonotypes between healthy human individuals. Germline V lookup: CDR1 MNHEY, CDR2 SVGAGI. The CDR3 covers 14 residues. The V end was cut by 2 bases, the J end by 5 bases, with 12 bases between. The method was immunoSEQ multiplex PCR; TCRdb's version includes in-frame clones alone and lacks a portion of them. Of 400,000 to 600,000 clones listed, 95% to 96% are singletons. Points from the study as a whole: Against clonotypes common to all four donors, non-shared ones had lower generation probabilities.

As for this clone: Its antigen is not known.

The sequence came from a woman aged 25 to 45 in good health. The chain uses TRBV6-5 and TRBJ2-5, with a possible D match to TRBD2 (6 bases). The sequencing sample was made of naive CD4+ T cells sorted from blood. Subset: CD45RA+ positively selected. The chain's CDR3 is CASSYLTSGETQYF. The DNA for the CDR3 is TGTGCCAGCAGTTACCTGACTAGTGGGGAGACCCAGTACTTC.